This record covers a single TCR beta chain. Patients sequenced had flow cytometry evidence of CD8+CD57+ cell expansion. The diagnosis in all patients was severe acquired aplastic anemia. There are 19 residues in the CDR3. The ends were cut back, 0 bases at V and 0 bases at J, with 15 bases in the middle. The V gene's germline CDR1 is SGHVS and CDR2 FNYEAQ. The source of the sample is a study of CD8+CD57+ T cells in acquired aplastic anemia. Genomic DNA constituted the template upon which TCR beta VDJ and CDR3 profiling was performed. Each CDR3 protein is one row after TCRdb ran MiXCR on the reads. This sample has about 180,000 distinct CDR3 sequences, with nearly 65% found just once.

This clonotype originated in a human donor with aplastic anemia. This rearrangement joins TRBV7-6 to TRBJ2-6, with D unresolved. Input material: sorted CD4+, CD8+, or CD8+CD57+ T cells (not recorded which) from PBMCs. CDR3 protein: CASSLAMVRSSSGANVLTF. The CDR3 DNA is TGTGCCAGCAGCTTAGCCATGGTCAGGAGTTCCTCTGGGGCCAACGTCCTGACTTTC.